This TCR beta chain was captured by sequencing in a study of T cells in Graves' hyperthyroidism and ophthalmopathy. The CDR3 regions of TCR beta were amplified from RNA transcripts. A first-round RT-PCR of the TCR CDR3 used the HTBI primer set. TCRdb re-analysed the multiplex PCR reads in MiXCR, keeping a single row per CDR3 protein. The sample includes about 290,000 distinct CDR3 sequences, 13% of them seen just once. The CDR3 length is 15 residues. V was trimmed by 1 base and J by 0 bases, leaving 9 bases between them. Germline CDR1 and CDR2: DFQATT and SNEGSKA (reference sequence). The rearrangement links TRBV20-1 to TRBJ2-2; no firm D call. The TCR comes from a young woman with Graves' hyperthyroidism that later progressed to Graves' ophthalmopathy. Sequencing used blood. The CDR3 region is CSARGKISNTGELFF. The CDR3 DNA follows: TGCAGTGCTAGAGGAAAGATTTCGAACACCGGGGAGCTGTTTTTT.